Presented here are 20 T cell receptor beta chains from one specimen sequenced in a study of cytomegalovirus exposure and HLA in healthy donors. The PCR contained 60 Vbeta and 13 Jbeta primers. The assay was immunoSEQ multiplex PCR, and TCRdb's table has in-frame clones only and misses some. The sample has 110,000 or so clones; over 60% are singletons. The sequencing input was PBMCs. The receptor source for this set is a man between 18 and 35 years old in good health and CMV-seropositive.

The gene calls are TRBV19 and TRBJ1-5; 9 positions agree with TRBD1. The CDR3 covers 14 residues. Germline assignment: CDR1 LNHDA and CDR2 SQIVND (reference sequence). With 7 bases clipped from V and 6 bases from J, the junction kept 7 bases outside the gene matches. CDR3 in amino acids: CASISDRGGQPQHF. CDR3 sequence (DNA): TGTGCCAGTATTTCGGACAGGGGCGGTCAGCCCCAGCATTTT.

This CDR3 is CASSRSAQPQHF. The CDR3 DNA follows: TGTGCCAGCAGTAGGAGCGCCCAGCCCCAGCATTTT. The chain combines TRBV6-1 with TRBJ1-5; D gene uncertain. The CDR3 length is 12 residues. Germline assignment: CDR1 MNHNS and CDR2 SASEGT. Trimming took 5 bases from V and 7 from J, leaving 9 bases between them.

This chain joins TRBV2 and TRBJ1-2; 8 nucleotides align to TRBD1. V was clipped by 6 bases and J by 7 bases; unmatched bases: 13. Germline loops: CDR1 SNHLY, CDR2 FYNNEI. The CDR3 consists of 15 residues. CDR3 in amino acids: CASRKQDRAWVGYTF. The CDR3 DNA is TGTGCCAGCAGAAAACAGGACAGGGCTTGGGTTGGCTACACCTTC.

J is TRBJ2-5 and V is TRBV30, with 7 bases matching TRBD2. J was trimmed by 0 bases and V by 4 bases; bases with no gene match: 14. Germline loops: CDR1 GTSNPN, CDR2 SVGIG (reference sequence). The CDR3 runs to 17 residues. The CDR3 region is CAWTRSPARGYQETQYF. The CDR3 DNA follows: TGTGCCTGGACACGATCCCCCGCGCGGGGGTACCAAGAGACCCAGTACTTC.

J is TRBJ2-1 and V is TRBV5-1; 7 nucleotides align to TRBD2. The germline CDR1 and CDR2 sequences are SGHRS and YFSETQ. This CDR3 is 14 amino acids long. With 4 bases clipped from V and 8 bases from J, the junction kept 9 bases outside the gene matches. The CDR3 here is CASSISSGGYEQFF. The CDR3 nucleotides are TGCGCCAGCAGCATATCTAGCGGTGGGTATGAGCAGTTCTTC.

A note on this clone: The junction shows a germline mismatch at one end, possibly a read error. This sequence joins TRBV11-2 and TRBJ2-1, with 11 bases matching TRBD2. Germline V gene sequence: CDR1 SGHAT, CDR2 FQNNGV. The CDR3 length is 16 residues. The CDR3 nucleotides read TGTGCCAGCAGCTTGGGGTTAGCGGGGGGGCCGAAGATCGGCCTCTTC. It codes for CASSLGLAGGPKIGLF.

This chain connects TRBV9 to TRBJ2-3; 10 positions match TRBD2. Germline values: CDR1 SGDLS, CDR2 YYNGEE. V was clipped by 2 bases and J by 6 bases; unmatched bases: 6. The CDR3 runs to 15 residues. This CDR3 is CASSVIAGGPDTQYF. As DNA, the CDR3 is TGTGCCAGCAGCGTCATAGCGGGGGGCCCTGATACGCAGTATTTT.

This clone was detected once. J is TRBJ1-5 and V is TRBV19, with 8 bases that match TRBD1. Germline V CDR1 and CDR2: LNHDA, SQIVND (reference sequence). CDR3 length equals 16 residues. V trimming: 3 bases; J trimming: 4 bases; junction bases outside the gene matches: 8. CDR3 sequence (DNA): TGTGCCAGTAGTATCACTAGGGACAGGATAAATCAGCCCCAGCATTTT. The encoded protein is CASSITRDRINQPQHF.

This clone has just one count. V and J are TRBV5-1 and TRBJ1-2; a possible D gene is TRBD1 (5 bases). This CDR3 region has 15 residues. V was pared by 1 base and J by 0 bases, with 10 bases between. CDR1 is SGHRS and CDR2 is YFSETQ in the germline V gene. Written as DNA, the CDR3 is TGCGCCAGCAGCTTGACGACAGCTGCTAACTATGGCTACACCTTC. Its protein is CASSLTTAANYGYTF.

This clone was detected a few times. V usage is TRBV19 and J usage is TRBJ2-2; 12 nucleotides align to TRBD1. Trimming at V came to 5 bases and at J to 7 bases, leaving 11 bases not matched to a gene. The CDR3 has 17 residues. Germline V gene lookup returns CDR1 LNHDA and CDR2 SQIVND (reference sequence). CDR3 bases: TGTGCCAGTAGTGCCCCCCGGGACAGGGGGCGATACGGGGAGCTGTTTTTT. It yields the protein CASSAPRDRGRYGELFF.

Concerning this clone itself: One end of the junction fails to match germline, which may point to a read error. This chain joins TRBV2 and TRBJ1-5; D is uncertain. The CDR3 sequence is 15 residues long. Germline assignment: CDR1 SNHLY and CDR2 FYNNEI. CDR3 protein: CASREGGKSNQPQHF. In nucleotides, the CDR3 is TGTGCCAGCAGAGAAGGAGGAAAAAGCAATCAGCCCCAGCATTTT.

The gene calls are TRBV10-2 and TRBJ2-7, with D possibly being TRBD1 (5 bases). Trimming removed 8 bases at V and 2 bases at J, with 13 bases between. CDR3 length equals 13 residues. Looked up from germline, CDR1 is WSHSY and CDR2 is SAAADI. CDR3 residues: CASGEGDPYEQYV. CDR3 DNA sequence: TGCGCCAGCGGCGAAGGGGATCCCTACGAGCAGTACGTC.

The J gene is TRBJ2-7, the V gene TRBV5-1, with 10 nucleotides matching TRBD2. Germline CDR1 SGHRS, CDR2 YFSETQ. V lost 4 bases, J lost 2 bases, and 3 bases stayed unmatched. The CDR3 loop spans 14 amino acids. CDR3 loop: CASSPGLAAYEQYF. The CDR3 nucleotides read TGCGCCAGCAGCCCTGGACTAGCGGCCTACGAGCAGTACTTC.

This clone was counted a few times. The gene calls are TRBV6-5 and TRBJ1-6; the match to TRBD1 covers 7 bases. Germline loops: CDR1 MNHEY, CDR2 SVGAGI. The J segment lost 8 bases and the V segment lost 6 bases, leaving 7 bases of the junction unmatched. The CDR3 is 14 amino acids. CDR3 loop: CASSLQGFDSPLHF. In DNA, the CDR3 is TGTGCCAGCAGCCTACAGGGGTTCGATTCACCCCTCCACTTT.

The chain links TRBV27 to TRBJ1-2, with TRBD1 matching 8 bases. Losses at the gene ends were 4 bases for V and 4 bases for J; bases not matched to a gene: 11. The CDR3 consists of 16 residues. Germline V CDR1 and CDR2: MNHEY, SMNVEV (reference sequence). CDR3 in amino acids: CASSSPGAGGAYGYTF. In DNA, the CDR3 is TGTGCCAGCAGTTCCCCCGGGGCAGGGGGCGCCTATGGCTACACCTTC.

The chain combines TRBV11-2 with TRBJ2-7; 9 bases match TRBD1. CDR1 and CDR2 from the germline V gene are SGHAT and FQNNGV. The CDR3 has 15 amino acids. The V segment lost 1 base and the J segment 5 bases; nucleotides outside the gene matches: 6. The CDR3 bases are TGTGCCAGCAGCTTAGGGGGGACAGGGACTAACGAGCAGTACGTC. Its translation is CASSLGGTGTNEQYV.

The gene calls are TRBV6-5 and TRBJ2-7; TRBD1 matches at 8 bases. CDR3 length: 14 residues. Germline trimming cut 4 bases from V and 2 bases from J; bases unmatched to any gene: 4. Germline CDR1 is MNHEY and CDR2 is SVGAGI. CDR3 nucleotides: TGTGCCAGCAGTTCGACAGGGGTCGCCTACGAGCAGTACTTC. Residues: CASSSTGVAYEQYF.

A remark on this clone: The junction departs from the called germline gene at one end, perhaps through a read error. The chain uses TRBV7-9 and TRBJ1-3; D may be TRBD1 (5 bases). The length of the CDR3 is 14 residues. Germline V gene sequence: CDR1 SEHNR, CDR2 FQNEAQ (reference sequence). The CDR3 region is CASSLAGRVNTTYF. For the CDR3, the DNA is TGTGCCAGCAGCTTAGCTGGCAGGGTAAACACCACATATTTT.

The chain recombines TRBV4-1 with TRBJ2-6, with a weak D call TRBD1 (5 bases). The CDR3 length is 18 residues. Germline assignment: CDR1 MGHRA and CDR2 YSYEKL. The V end lost 0 bases, the J end lost 0 bases, and 12 bases lay between the germline ends. The chain's CDR3 is CASSQDLTDSSGANVLTF. The CDR3 bases are TGCGCCAGCAGCCAAGACCTGACAGACAGCTCTGGGGCCAACGTCCTGACTTTC.

The chain combines TRBV10-3 with TRBJ1-2; TRBD1 matches 7 bases. V shed 9 bases and J 7 bases; nucleotides not matched to a gene: 2. The CDR3 sequence is 10 residues long. CDR1 and CDR2 from the germline V gene are ENHRY and SYGVKD. In DNA form, the CDR3 reads TGTGCCATACGACAGGGTGGCTACACCTTC. Protein product: CAIRQGGYTF.